The rows below give T cell receptor beta chains drawn from one sample of a study of blood T cell repertoires in COVID-19. Data came from immunoSEQ multiplex PCR; TCRdb stores just in-frame clones and leaves some out. This table holds some 55,000 clones, approximately 87% found once. What was sequenced was peripheral blood. These receptors were taken from a man aged 55-75 years with acute or convalescent COVID-19. The CDR3 runs from the conserved cysteine through the conserved F or W. A D gene is named only where the DNA matches it firmly. Not every row has a clone size; where given, it reads once, few, many or a size class.

j_call clone_size v_call cdr3_length d_call cdr3_nt cdr3_aa
TRBJ2-1 . TRBV6-2/TRBV6-3 16 . TGTGCCAGCAGTTACAATGGGGGCGCCTCCTACAATGAGCAGTTCTTC CASSYNGGASYNEQFF
TRBJ1-1 . TRBV9 13 TRBD1 TGTGCCAGCAGCGTTCAGGGGGCATCTGAAGCTTTCTTT CASSVQGASEAFF
TRBJ1-3 . TRBV19 18 . TGTGCCAGTAGTCCCTACATATCCTCGGACAACTCTGGAAACACCATATATTTT CASSPYISSDNSGNTIYF
TRBJ1-1 . TRBV28 16 . TGTGCCAGCTTTACAGGGAGTGTTAGGGAGAACACTGAAGCTTTCTTT CASFTGSVRENTEAFF
TRBJ1-5 . TRBV7-8 13 . TGTGCCAGCAGCTCTACAGACAATCAGCCCCAGCATTTT CASSSTDNQPQHF
TRBJ2-5 . TRBV9 16 . TGTGCCAGCAGCGTAGGTTCCGGGGCGGGGCGGGAGACCCAGTACTTC CASSVGSGAGRETQYF
TRBJ1-1 . TRBV6-5 14 TRBD1 TGTGCCAGCAGACAGGGACAGGTGATCGGGGGGGCTTTCTTT CASRQGQVIGGAFF
TRBJ1-2 . TRBV3-1/TRBV3-2 14 TRBD1 TGTGCCAGCAGCCCTGCGGAGGGGGCCTATGGCTACACCTTC CASSPAEGAYGYTF
TRBJ1-1 once TRBV18 14 TRBD1 TGTGCCAGCTCACCAGGACAGGAAGTCACTGAAGCTTTCTTT CASSPGQEVTEAFF
TRBJ2-3 . TRBV24-1 17 . TGTGCCACCAGTGCCGCCCCCGGGGAGGAATTCACAGATACGCAGTATTTT CATSAAPGEEFTDTQYF
TRBJ2-1 few TRBV19 16 TRBD1 TGTGCCAGTAGTGCTTCCGGGACAGGGAGATACAATGAGCAGTTCTTC CASSASGTGRYNEQFF
TRBJ2-7 . TRBV4-3 15 TRBD1 TGCGCCAGCAGCCAAGATGGGACAGGTCCCTACGAGCAGTACTTC CASSQDGTGPYEQYF
TRBJ1-1 . TRBV7-6 13 TRBD1 TGTGCCAGCAGTGGAGGGGGCGTCACTGAAGCTTTCTTT CASSGGGVTEAFF
TRBJ1-2 . TRBV19 15 . TGTGCCAGTAGCGAGACAGATAAAACTAACTATGGCTACACCTTC CASSETDKTNYGYTF
TRBJ2-3 . TRBV27 16 . TGTGCCAGCAGTTTTGGGGGGGCCGGGCCAACAGATACGCAGTATTTT CASSFGGAGPTDTQYF
TRBJ2-2 . TRBV4-2 16 TRBD2 TGTGCCAGCAGCGCTAGGGGACTAGCGGGGGTCGGGGAGCTGTTTTTT CASSARGLAGVGELFF
TRBJ2-2 . TRBV6-5 15 . TGTGCCAGCAGTCGTTCGGGGGGCCGGACCGGGGAGCTGTTTTTT CASSRSGGRTGELFF
TRBJ2-3 once TRBV3-1/TRBV3-2 18 TRBD2 TGTGCCAGCAGCCAAGATAGTGGCGGGGGGACTAGCACAGATACGCAGTATTTT CASSQDSGGGTSTDTQYF
TRBJ1-1 . TRBV2 13 . TGTGCCAGCAGTGTTAGGGACACCACTGAAGCTTTCTTT CASSVRDTTEAFF
TRBJ2-7 . TRBV12-3/TRBV12-4 13 TRBD1 TGTGCCAGCAGACGGACAGGGGAAGACGAGCAGTACTTC CASRRTGEDEQYF
TRBJ2-7 . TRBV2 12 . TGTGCCAGCAAATCCGCGTCCCACGAGCAGTACTTC CASKSASHEQYF
TRBJ2-1 . TRBV19 15 TRBD1 TGTGCCAGTAGTGGCCGGGACAGGGGCGAGATTGAGCAGTTCTTC CASSGRDRGEIEQFF
TRBJ1-1 . TRBV5-5 13 . TGTGCCAGCAGCCCCACAGGAGCTAGTGAAGCTTTCTTT CASSPTGASEAFF
TRBJ2-7 . TRBV7-2 14 . TGTGCCAGCAGCCCATCACAGGGACCCTACGAGCAGTACTTC CASSPSQGPYEQYF
TRBJ1-5 . TRBV6-5 14 . TGTGCCAGCAGCATAGCTGGAGACAATCAGCCCCAGCATTTT CASSIAGDNQPQHF
TRBJ2-5 . TRBV27 15 . TGTGCCAGCAGCAGGGTCAGCGGGTACCAAGAGACCCAGTACTTC CASSRVSGYQETQYF
TRBJ2-7 once TRBV3-1/TRBV3-2 17 TRBD2 TGTGCCAGCAGCCAACCCGGGACTAGCGGGGGGGCTTACGAGCAGTACTTC CASSQPGTSGGAYEQYF
TRBJ2-1 . TRBV11-2 16 TRBD2 TGTGCCAGCAGCTCTAGGGGACTAGCGGGGGAAGGTGAGCAGTTCTTC CASSSRGLAGEGEQFF
TRBJ2-1 . TRBV5-5 15 TRBD2 TGTGCCAGCAGCGCTTTTAGAGCGGGGGTTAATGAGCAGTTCTTC CASSAFRAGVNEQFF
TRBJ2-5 . TRBV29-1 13 . TGCAGCGTAAACAGGGATCGTCTAGAGACCCAGTACTTC CSVNRDRLETQYF
TRBJ2-1 . TRBV7-2 18 . TGTGCCAGCAGCCTCTACGGGGCCCGAGCCTCGGGAGTAAATGAGCAGTTCTTC CASSLYGARASGVNEQFF
TRBJ1-6 . TRBV5-4 16 . TGTGCCAGCAGCCCCGACGGAGGGGGGGGTAATTCACCCCTCCACTTT CASSPDGGGGNSPLHF
TRBJ1-1 . TRBV13 12 . TGTGCCAGCAGGGACTCAAACACTGAAGCTTTCTTT CASRDSNTEAFF
TRBJ1-5 . TRBV18 14 . TGTGCCAGCTCACCCGGTGTAGGCAATCAGCCCCAGCATTTT CASSPGVGNQPQHF
TRBJ1-4 . TRBV7-6 18 . TGTGCCAGCAGCTTAGCGCTGGCGGGGGGCGCAACTAATGAAAAACTGTTTTTT CASSLALAGGATNEKLFF
TRBJ2-2 . TRBV6-5 12 . TGTGCCAGCAGGGGGGGAGCCGGGGAGCTGTTTTTT CASRGGAGELFF
TRBJ2-7 . TRBV7-3 16 . TGTGCCAGCAGCTTAGTGCCGGCGGGCAGCTCCTACGAGCAGTACTTC CASSLVPAGSSYEQYF
TRBJ2-5 . TRBV20-1 13 TRBD2 TGCAGTGCTAGTAGACTAGCAGAAGAGACCCAGTACTTC CSASRLAEETQYF
TRBJ1-2 . TRBV18 13 . TGTGCCAGCTCACCACCGACTGAGTATGGCTACACCTTC CASSPPTEYGYTF
TRBJ1-2 . TRBV29-1 14 . TGCAGCGTTGAAGAGTCCGGACAGCTCTATGGCTACACCTTC CSVEESGQLYGYTF
TRBJ1-2 . TRBV6-5 15 TRBD1 TGTGCCAGCAGCCCCCGGGACAGGGGGTTTGGAGGCTACACCTTC CASSPRDRGFGGYTF
TRBJ1-1 . TRBV4-3 15 . TGCGCCAGCAGCCCTACCGTGGGCTCGAACACTGAAGCTTTCTTT CASSPTVGSNTEAFF
TRBJ1-6 . TRBV6-5 13 . TGTGCCTCACGAGGGGGGGCAGAATTCACCCTCCACTTT CASRGGAEFTLHF
TRBJ2-1 . TRBV11-2 17 . TGTGCCAGCAGGTCCTTGGGAGGCCTGGTCTCCTACAATGAGCAGTTCTTC CASRSLGGLVSYNEQFF
TRBJ1-1 few TRBV6-2/TRBV6-3 15 . TGTGCCAGCAGTTACTCGGGCGGAGCAGGGACTGAAGCTTTCTTT CASSYSGGAGTEAFF
TRBJ1-5 once TRBV27 13 . TGTGCCAGCAGTGTAACGGGGAATCAGCCCCAGCATTTT CASSVTGNQPQHF
TRBJ1-2 . TRBV5-1 15 TRBD1 TGCGCCAGCAGCTTACAGGGGGAACTTAACTATGGCTACACCTTC CASSLQGELNYGYTF
TRBJ2-7 . TRBV2 14 . TGTGCCAGCAGGCTGACAGAATTCTCCTACGAGCAGTACTTC CASRLTEFSYEQYF
TRBJ2-7 . TRBV2 13 . TGTGCCAGCAGTGATGGACGGGACTACGAGCAGTACTTC CASSDGRDYEQYF
TRBJ2-1 . TRBV7-9 15 TRBD1 TGTGCCAGCAGCTACGGACAGGGTAAACACAATGAGCAGTTCTTC CASSYGQGKHNEQFF
TRBJ2-5 . TRBV7-2 12 . TGTGCCAGCAGCTTTGGAGGGGAGACCCAGTACTTC CASSFGGETQYF
TRBJ2-2 . TRBV3-1/TRBV3-2 16 TRBD2 TGTGCCAGCAGCCAAGGACTAGCGGGGAACGCCGGGGAGCTGTTTTTT CASSQGLAGNAGELFF
TRBJ1-3 . TRBV19 17 . TGTGCCAGTAGTCTATTAGCCGGCGGGACGCCTGGAAACACCATATATTTT CASSLLAGGTPGNTIYF
TRBJ2-2 . TRBV29-1 14 TRBD2 TGCAGCGCACGACTAGCGGAATTCACCGGGGAGCTGTTTTTT CSARLAEFTGELFF
TRBJ2-3 . TRBV14 13 . TGTGCCAGCAGCGCCAGGGTGAGAGATACGCAGTATTTT CASSARVRDTQYF
TRBJ2-7 . TRBV7-2 15 TRBD1 TGTGCCAGCAGCCCTCGGACAGGGGGCGCTTACGAGCAGTACTTC CASSPRTGGAYEQYF
TRBJ2-2 . TRBV9 17 TRBD1 TGTGCCAGCAGCGTAGCCGGGACAGGGGGCTGGACCGGGGAGCTGTTTTTT CASSVAGTGGWTGELFF
TRBJ1-1 . TRBV18 15 . TGTGCCAGCTCACGACTTGGGCGGGCGAACACTGAAGCTTTCTTT CASSRLGRANTEAFF
TRBJ2-3 . TRBV5-4 14 . TGTGCCAGCAGCCTCAGGGGAAGCACAGATACGCAGTATTTT CASSLRGSTDTQYF
TRBJ2-2 few TRBV30 15 TRBD1 TGTGCCTGGAGACGGACAGGGTTAATCCCCGGGGAGCTGTTTTTT CAWRRTGLIPGELFF